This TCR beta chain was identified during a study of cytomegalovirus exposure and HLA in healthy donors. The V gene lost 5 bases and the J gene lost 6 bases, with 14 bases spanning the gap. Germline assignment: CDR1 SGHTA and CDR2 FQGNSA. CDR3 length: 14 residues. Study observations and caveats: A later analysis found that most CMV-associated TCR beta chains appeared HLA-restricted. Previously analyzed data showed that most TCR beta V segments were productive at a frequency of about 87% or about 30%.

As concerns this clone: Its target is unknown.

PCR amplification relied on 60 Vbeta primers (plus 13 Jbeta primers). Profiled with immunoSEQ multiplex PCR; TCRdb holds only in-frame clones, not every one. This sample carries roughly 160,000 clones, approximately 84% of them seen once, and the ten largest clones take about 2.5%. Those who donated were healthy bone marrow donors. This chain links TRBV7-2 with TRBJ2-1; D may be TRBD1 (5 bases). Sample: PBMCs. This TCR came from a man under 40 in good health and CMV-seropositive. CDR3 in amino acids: CASSKSDQGNEQFF. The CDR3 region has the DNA TGTGCCAGCAGCAAGTCCGATCAGGGCAATGAGCAGTTCTTC.